This TCR beta chain originates from a study of CD8 T cells in Susac syndrome. With random hexamers, reverse transcription was performed on about 0.5 to 1 ug of RNA. TCRdb ran MiXCR on the immunoSEQ multiplex PCR reads and lists one entry per CDR3 protein. Of about 190,000 distinct CDR3 sequences in the sample, roughly 92% were seen once. This clonotype was seen a handful of times. The CDR3 is 16 amino acids. Trimming shortened V by 1 base and J by 1 base, and 13 bases separated the two germline ends. Germline lookup yields CDR1 SEHNR and CDR2 FQNEAQ (reference sequence). The chain carries TRBV7-9 and TRBJ1-1, with D perhaps TRBD1 (6 bases). The TCR was taken from a human donor in good health. The specimen sequenced was CD4+ T cells from PBMCs. The CDR3 DNA sequence: TGTGCCAGCAGCTTAGACCGGGGGCCGGGGAACACTGAAGCTTTCTTT. Translated: CASSLDRGPGNTEAFF.